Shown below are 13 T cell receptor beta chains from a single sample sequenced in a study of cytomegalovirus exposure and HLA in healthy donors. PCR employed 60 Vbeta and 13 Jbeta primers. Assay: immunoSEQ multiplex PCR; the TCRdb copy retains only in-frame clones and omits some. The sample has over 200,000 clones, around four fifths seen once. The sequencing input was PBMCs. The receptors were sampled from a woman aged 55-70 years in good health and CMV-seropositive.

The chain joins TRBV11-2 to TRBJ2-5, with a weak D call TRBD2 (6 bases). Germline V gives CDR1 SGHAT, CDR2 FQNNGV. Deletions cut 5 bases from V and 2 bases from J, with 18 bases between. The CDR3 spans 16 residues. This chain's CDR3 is CASSHLGRREQETQYF. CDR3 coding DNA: TGTGCCAGCAGCCATTTGGGGAGGAGGGAACAAGAGACCCAGTACTTC.

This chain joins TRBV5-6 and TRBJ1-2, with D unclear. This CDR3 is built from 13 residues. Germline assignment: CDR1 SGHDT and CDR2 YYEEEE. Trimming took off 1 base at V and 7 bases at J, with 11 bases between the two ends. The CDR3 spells CASSLNRGGGYTF. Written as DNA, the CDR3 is TGTGCCAGCAGCTTGAATCGGGGAGGTGGCTACACCTTC.

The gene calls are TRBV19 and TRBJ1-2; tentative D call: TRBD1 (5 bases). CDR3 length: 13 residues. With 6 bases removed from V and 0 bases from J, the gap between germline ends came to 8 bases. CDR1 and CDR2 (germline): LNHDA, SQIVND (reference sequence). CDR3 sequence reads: CASRAGPNYGYTF. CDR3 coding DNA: TGTGCCAGTAGGGCAGGGCCTAACTATGGCTACACCTTC.

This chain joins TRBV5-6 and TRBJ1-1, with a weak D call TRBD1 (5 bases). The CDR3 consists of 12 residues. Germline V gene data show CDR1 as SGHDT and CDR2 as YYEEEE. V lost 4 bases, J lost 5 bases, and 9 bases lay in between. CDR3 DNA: TGTGCCAGCAGCCTGCGGGGGACTGAAGCTTTCTTT. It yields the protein CASSLRGTEAFF.

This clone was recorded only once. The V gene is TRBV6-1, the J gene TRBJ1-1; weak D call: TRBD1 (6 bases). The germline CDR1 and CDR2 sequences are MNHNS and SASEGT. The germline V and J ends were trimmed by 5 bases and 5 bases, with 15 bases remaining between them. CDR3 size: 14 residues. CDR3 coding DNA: TGTGCCAGCAGTCGAAACAGGGACGGGACTGAAGCTTTCTTT. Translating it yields CASSRNRDGTEAFF.

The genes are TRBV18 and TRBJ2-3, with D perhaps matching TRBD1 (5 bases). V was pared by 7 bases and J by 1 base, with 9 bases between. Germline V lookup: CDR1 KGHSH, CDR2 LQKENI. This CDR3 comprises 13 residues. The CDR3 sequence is CASYLTGTDTQYF. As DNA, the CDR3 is TGTGCCAGCTACCTGACAGGCACAGATACGCAGTATTTT.

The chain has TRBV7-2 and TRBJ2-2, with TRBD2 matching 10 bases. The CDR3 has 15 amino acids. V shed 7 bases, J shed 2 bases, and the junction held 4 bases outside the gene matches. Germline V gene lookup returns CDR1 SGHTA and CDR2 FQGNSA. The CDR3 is CASTRTSGNTGELFF. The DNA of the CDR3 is TGTGCCAGCACCCGGACTAGCGGAAACACCGGGGAGCTGTTTTTT.

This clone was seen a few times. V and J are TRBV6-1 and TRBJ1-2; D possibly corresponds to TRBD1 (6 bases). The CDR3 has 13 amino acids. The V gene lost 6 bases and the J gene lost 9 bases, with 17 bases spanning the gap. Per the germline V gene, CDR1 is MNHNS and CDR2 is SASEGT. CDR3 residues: CASRPDGGYSYTF. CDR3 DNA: TGTGCCAGCAGACCAGATGGGGGCTACAGCTACACCTTC.

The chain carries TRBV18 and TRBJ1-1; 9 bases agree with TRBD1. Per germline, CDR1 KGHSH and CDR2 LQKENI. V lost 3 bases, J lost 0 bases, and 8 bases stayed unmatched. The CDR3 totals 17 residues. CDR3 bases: TGTGCCAGCTCACCTATACGACAGGGGGGTTTGAACACTGAAGCTTTCTTT. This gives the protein CASSPIRQGGLNTEAFF. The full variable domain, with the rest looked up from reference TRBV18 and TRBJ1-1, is NAGVMQNPRHLVRRRGQEARLRCSPMKGHSHVYWYRQLPEEGLKFMVYLQKENIIDESGMPKERFSAEFPKEGPSILRIQQVVRGDSAAYFCASSPIRQGGLNTEAFFGQGTRLTVV.

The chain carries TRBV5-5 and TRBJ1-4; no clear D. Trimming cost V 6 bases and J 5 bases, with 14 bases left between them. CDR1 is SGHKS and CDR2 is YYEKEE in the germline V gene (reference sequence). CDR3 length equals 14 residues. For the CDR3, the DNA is TGTGCCAGCAACCCAGGAACTTCGAATGAAAAACTGTTTTTT. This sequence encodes CASNPGTSNEKLFF. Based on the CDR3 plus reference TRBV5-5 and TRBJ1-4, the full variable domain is DAGVTQSPTHLIKTRGQQVTLRCSPISGHKSVSWYQQVLGQGPQFIFQYYEKEERGRGNFPDRFSARQFPNYSSELNVNALLLGDSALYLCASNPGTSNEKLFFGSGTQLSVL.

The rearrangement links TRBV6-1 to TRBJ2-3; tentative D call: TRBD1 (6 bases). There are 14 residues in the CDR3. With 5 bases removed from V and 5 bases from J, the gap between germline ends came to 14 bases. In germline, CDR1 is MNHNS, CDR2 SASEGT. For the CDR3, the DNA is TGTGCCAGCAGTACAGGGTGGGTCGGAGATACGCAGTATTTT. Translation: CASSTGWVGDTQYF.

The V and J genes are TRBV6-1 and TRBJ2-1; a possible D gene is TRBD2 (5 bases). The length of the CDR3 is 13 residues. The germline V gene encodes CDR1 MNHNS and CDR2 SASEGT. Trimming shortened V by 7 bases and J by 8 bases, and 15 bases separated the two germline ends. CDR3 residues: CASTRTGSHEQFF. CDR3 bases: TGTGCCAGCACCAGGACTGGGAGCCATGAGCAGTTCTTC.

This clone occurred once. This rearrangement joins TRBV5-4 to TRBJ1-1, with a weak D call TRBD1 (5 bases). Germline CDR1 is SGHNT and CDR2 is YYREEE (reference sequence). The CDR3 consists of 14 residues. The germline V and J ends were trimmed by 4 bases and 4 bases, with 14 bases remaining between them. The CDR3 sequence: CASSGALGRTEAFF. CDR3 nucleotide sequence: TGTGCCAGCAGCGGCGCCCTGGGGCGCACTGAAGCTTTCTTT. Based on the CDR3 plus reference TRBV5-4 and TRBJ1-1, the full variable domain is ETGVTQSPTHLIKTRGQQVTLRCSSQSGHNTVSWYQQALGQGPQFIFQYYREEENGRGNFPPRFSGLQFPNYSSELNVNALELDDSALYLCASSGALGRTEAFFGQGTRLTVV.